A single sample is the source of the 27 T cell receptor beta chains below, sequenced in a study of blood T cell repertoires in COVID-19. Using immunoSEQ multiplex PCR, the repertoire was profiled, and TCRdb retains in-frame clones only, with some absent. The sample records fewer than 200,000 clones, roughly 85% being singletons. The specimen was peripheral blood. The receptors come from an older woman with COVID-19, enrolled during active disease.

The chain combines TRBV27 with TRBJ1-1; no definite D call. This CDR3 is built from 13 residues. Germline lookup yields CDR1 MNHEY and CDR2 SMNVEV (reference sequence). Trimming stripped 3 bases from V and 5 bases from J, with 10 bases between. The CDR3 here is CASSFELQTEAFF. Written as DNA, the CDR3 is TGTGCCAGCAGTTTCGAGTTGCAAACTGAAGCTTTCTTT.

The chain couples TRBV7-6 to TRBJ2-1; TRBD2 aligns across 9 bases. V lost 3 bases and J lost 8; bases outside the gene matches: 11. CDR1 and CDR2 from the germline V gene are SGHVS and FNYEAQ. The CDR3 loop spans 16 amino acids. The chain's CDR3 is CASSFSLAGSGHEQFF. The CDR3 DNA reads TGTGCCAGCAGCTTTTCTCTAGCGGGATCCGGCCATGAGCAGTTCTTC.

This chain links TRBV27 with TRBJ2-7; no clear D gene. Germline CDR1 reads MNHEY; CDR2 reads SMNVEV (reference sequence). The CDR3 is 10 residues long. V gave up 6 bases and J gave up 4 bases, with 4 bases separating them. CDR3 residues: CASSSYEQYV. DNA for the CDR3: TGTGCCAGCAGCTCTTACGAGCAGTACGTC.

This chain connects TRBV18 to TRBJ1-2; tentative D call: TRBD1 (6 bases). The CDR3 loop spans 16 amino acids. V lost 3 bases and J lost 0, with 14 bases in between. Germline loops: CDR1 KGHSH, CDR2 LQKENI. The CDR3 sequence is CASSPQRGATNYGYTF. CDR3 in DNA: TGTGCCAGCTCACCCCAGCGGGGGGCTACTAACTATGGCTACACCTTC.

The CDR3 loop is CASSVGQASGNTIYF. The CDR3 DNA reads TGTGCCAGCAGCGTTGGACAGGCCTCTGGAAACACCATATATTTT. The chain links TRBV9 to TRBJ1-3, with 7 bases that match TRBD1. V lost 2 bases to trimming and J lost 0 bases; unmatched junction nucleotides: 2. Germline loops: CDR1 SGDLS, CDR2 YYNGEE. The CDR3 is made up of 15 amino acids.

The chain joins TRBV3-1 (or the pseudogene TRBV3-2) to TRBJ1-3; 9 bases fit TRBD1. Germline V CDR1 and CDR2: LGHDT, YNNKEL (reference sequence). Trimming took 4 bases from V and 8 from J; bases not matched to a gene: 9. CDR3 length equals 15 residues. The CDR3, as DNA: TGTGCCAGCAGCCTCGTTCCGGGACAGGGAGACACCATATATTTT. Protein: CASSLVPGQGDTIYF.

The chain is built from TRBV5-1 and TRBJ1-5; D is unclear. The ends were cut back, 2 bases at V and 5 bases at J, with 11 bases in the middle. There are 14 residues in the CDR3. CDR1 is SGHRS, CDR2 YFSETQ, per germline. Here the CDR3 reads CASSFSGQDQPQHF. CDR3 nucleotides: TGCGCCAGCAGCTTCAGCGGGCAAGATCAGCCCCAGCATTTT.

On this clone itself: A junction boundary mismatches the germline segment, possibly from a read error. The chain carries TRBV18 and TRBJ1-5; D is possibly TRBD1 (6 bases). CDR1 is KGHSH, CDR2 LQKENI, per germline. This CDR3 has 15 amino acids. CDR3 in amino acids: CASSPLAGGNQPQHF. The CDR3 DNA is TGTGCCAGCTCCCCACTAGCAGGGGGCAATCAGCCCCAGCATTTT.

This clone is a singleton in its sample. This chain joins TRBV19 and TRBJ1-2; 7 bases agree with TRBD1. CDR1 is LNHDA and CDR2 is SQIVND in the germline V gene (reference sequence). This CDR3 contains 15 residues. V lost 5 bases, J lost 1 base, and 7 bases stayed unmatched. In DNA form, the CDR3 reads TGTGCCAGTAGTTCAAGACAGGGTCATAACTATGGCTACACCTTC. It codes for CASSSRQGHNYGYTF.

The chain employs TRBV5-1 and TRBJ2-7; D is unresolved. Per germline, CDR1 SGHRS and CDR2 YFSETQ. The CDR3 extends over 13 amino acids. Trimming shortened V by 2 bases and J by 5 bases, and 11 bases separated the two germline ends. For the CDR3, the DNA is TGCGCCAGCAGCTTTGGCAGTCCCGACGAGCAGTACTTC. This codes for CASSFGSPDEQYF.

This sequence joins TRBV12-3 or TRBV12-4 and TRBJ1-6; no firm D call. The V and J ends lost 4 bases and 7 bases respectively, with 5 bases between them. The CDR3 totals 12 residues. For the CDR3, the DNA is TGTGCCAGCAGTTCTAGAAATTCACCCCTCCACTTT. Translating it yields CASSSRNSPLHF.

The genes are TRBV15 and TRBJ1-6; 7 bases match TRBD1. This CDR3 comprises 14 residues. CDR1 and CDR2 (germline): LNHNV, YYDKDF (reference sequence). Trimming took 7 bases from V and 5 from J; bases not matched to a gene: 5. The CDR3 loop reads CATKGDSNNSPLHF. In DNA form, the CDR3 reads TGTGCCACCAAAGGGGACAGTAATAATTCACCCCTCCACTTT.

This rearrangement joins TRBV10-1 to TRBJ1-2; unclear D gene. V shed 1 base and J shed 8 bases, with 17 bases lying between them. Germline V gene sequence: CDR1 WNHNN, CDR2 SYGVQD (reference sequence). CDR3 length: 15 residues. The CDR3 nucleotides are TGCGCCAGCAGTGAGTTAGGACTGCTTCTGAAGGGCTACACCTTC. Its translation is CASSELGLLLKGYTF.

This clone was counted between two and nine times. The CDR3 loop reads CASSLAAANSEQYF. DNA for the CDR3: TGTGCCAGCAGCCTAGCGGCTGCCAACTCAGAGCAGTACTTC. The chain joins TRBV6-5 to TRBJ2-7; 7 nucleotides align to TRBD2. Losses at the gene ends were 6 bases for V and 7 bases for J; bases not matched to a gene: 12. Germline V CDR1 and CDR2: MNHEY, SVGAGI. CDR3 length: 14 amino acids.

The rearrangement joins TRBV7-9 to TRBJ1-1; perhaps TRBD1 as D (6 bases). The germline V gene encodes CDR1 SEHNR and CDR2 FQNEAQ (reference sequence). Deletions cut 5 bases from V and 7 bases from J, with 14 bases between. This CDR3 contains 13 residues. CDR3 protein: CASSPGGQLEAFF. CDR3 nucleotides: TGTGCCAGCAGCCCGGGAGGACAGCTTGAAGCTTTCTTT.

This chain uses TRBV3-1 (or the pseudogene TRBV3-2) with TRBJ2-1, with a tentative D call TRBD2 (5 bases). Germline V gene data show CDR1 as LGHDT and CDR2 as YNNKEL (reference sequence). This CDR3 is 14 amino acids long. Trimming removed 1 base at V and 9 bases at J, with 13 bases between. The CDR3 loop reads CASSQGNSRGEQFF. The CDR3 DNA is TGTGCCAGCAGCCAAGGGAACTCTCGGGGTGAGCAGTTCTTC.

This chain uses TRBV9 with TRBJ2-7; D might be TRBD1 (7 bases). CDR3 length: 15 residues. Germline CDR1 is SGDLS and CDR2 is YYNGEE. The V end lost 1 base, the J end lost 0 bases, and 11 bases lay between the germline ends. CDR3 DNA sequence: TGTGCCAGCAGCGTACGCGGGACAGCCTCCTACGAGCAGTACTTC. Translated, it gives CASSVRGTASYEQYF.

The J gene is TRBJ1-5, the V gene TRBV2; the D gene is possibly TRBD1 (5 bases). CDR1 SNHLY and CDR2 FYNNEI come from the germline V gene. Trimming shortened V by 2 bases and J by 1 base, and 12 bases separated the two germline ends. The CDR3 is 16 residues long. CDR3 in DNA: TGTGCCAGCAGTGAATACGAAGGGGTGAGCAATCAGCCCCAGCATTTT. Translating it yields CASSEYEGVSNQPQHF.

The genes are TRBV24-1 and TRBJ1-1; D is ambiguous. The V end was cut by 4 bases, the J end by 4 bases, with 9 bases between. Germline V gives CDR1 KGHDR, CDR2 SFDVKD. The CDR3 is 13 amino acids. CDR3 DNA sequence: TGTGCCACCAGTGAACGGGGATCCACTGAAGCTTTCTTT. Amino acid sequence: CATSERGSTEAFF.

The rearrangement joins TRBV10-1 to TRBJ2-1, with D perhaps TRBD2 (6 bases). Germline CDR1 is WNHNN and CDR2 is SYGVQD (reference sequence). The V gene lost 2 bases and the J gene lost 2 bases, with 10 bases spanning the gap. The CDR3 loop spans 15 amino acids. The CDR3 region is CASSEVAGPYNEQFF. Here the CDR3 DNA reads TGCGCCAGCAGTGAGGTTGCGGGGCCCTACAATGAGCAGTTCTTC.

The chain recombines TRBV13 with TRBJ1-3; D gene uncertain. CDR3 length equals 13 residues. Between the trimmed V and J ends, which lost 7 bases and 1 base, there was a span of 8 bases. The germline gives CDR1 PRHDT, CDR2 FYEKMQ (reference sequence). The CDR3 region is CASNFGSGNTIYF. Here the CDR3 DNA reads TGTGCCAGCAACTTCGGGTCTGGAAACACCATATATTTT.

For the CDR3, the DNA is TGTGCCAGCAGTTCAGAGAACACCGGGGAGCTGTTTTTT. It codes for CASSSENTGELFF. This chain joins TRBV2 and TRBJ2-2; D not certain. The V gene lost 5 bases and the J gene lost 1 base, with 5 bases spanning the gap. The germline gives CDR1 SNHLY, CDR2 FYNNEI. The CDR3 is made up of 13 amino acids.

This clone occurred a few times. This chain connects TRBV9 to TRBJ2-2, with TRBD1 as a possible D gene (6 bases). The CDR3 contains 16 residues. Trimming took 0 bases from V and 4 from J, leaving 13 bases between them. Germline values: CDR1 SGDLS, CDR2 YYNGEE. The CDR3 sequence is CASSVGSGVTTGELFF. Written as DNA, the CDR3 is TGTGCCAGCAGCGTAGGGTCAGGGGTGACCACCGGGGAGCTGTTTTTT.

The J gene is TRBJ1-2, the V gene TRBV6-5; D ambiguous. The CDR3 spans 14 residues. Deletions cut 8 bases from V and 0 bases from J, with 13 bases between. Germline CDR1 is MNHEY and CDR2 is SVGAGI. The CDR3 DNA follows: TGTGCCAGCCGAGAGGAACTAGCTAACTATGGCTACACCTTC. This sequence encodes CASREELANYGYTF.

The chain recombines TRBV11-3 with TRBJ2-2, with unresolved D. Between the trimmed V and J ends, which lost 1 base and 8 bases, there was a span of 5 bases. Per germline, CDR1 SGHNT and CDR2 YENEEA. The length of the CDR3 is 12 residues. CDR3 bases: TGTGCCAGCAGCTTAGCACGGGGGGAGCTGTTTTTT. Amino acids: CASSLARGELFF.

J is TRBJ2-5 and V is TRBV28, with D perhaps matching TRBD1 (5 bases). Germline V gives CDR1 MDHEN, CDR2 SYDVKM. V was pared by 5 bases and J by 5 bases, with 15 bases between. CDR3 size: 14 residues. The CDR3 loop is CASSPPAWGETQYF. The CDR3 nucleotides read TGTGCCAGCAGTCCCCCCGCGTGGGGCGAGACCCAGTACTTC.

The rearrangement joins TRBV7-9 to TRBJ1-5; no firm D call. The CDR3 spans 14 residues. Germline V gives CDR1 SEHNR, CDR2 FQNEAQ (reference sequence). V shed 2 bases and J shed 5 bases, with 10 bases lying between them. The CDR3 reads CASSLSDTDQPQHF. CDR3 bases: TGTGCCAGCAGCTTATCTGACACCGATCAGCCCCAGCATTTT.